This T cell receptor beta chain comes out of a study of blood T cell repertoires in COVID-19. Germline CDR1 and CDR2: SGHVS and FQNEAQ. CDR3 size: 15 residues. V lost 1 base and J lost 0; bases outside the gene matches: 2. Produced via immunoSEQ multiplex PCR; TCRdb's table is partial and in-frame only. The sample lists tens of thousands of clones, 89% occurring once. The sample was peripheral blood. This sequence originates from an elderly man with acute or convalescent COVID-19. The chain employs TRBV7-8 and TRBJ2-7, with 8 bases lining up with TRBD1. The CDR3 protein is CASSLVQGASYEQYF. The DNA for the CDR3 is TGTGCCAGCAGCTTAGTTCAGGGGGCCTCCTACGAGCAGTACTTC. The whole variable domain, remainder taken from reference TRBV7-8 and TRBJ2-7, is GAGVSQSPRYKVAKRGQDVALRCDPISGHVSLFWYQQALGQGPEFLTYFQNEAQLDKSGLPSDRFFAERPEGSVSTLKIQRTQQEDSAVYLCASSLVQGASYEQYFGPGTRLTVT.